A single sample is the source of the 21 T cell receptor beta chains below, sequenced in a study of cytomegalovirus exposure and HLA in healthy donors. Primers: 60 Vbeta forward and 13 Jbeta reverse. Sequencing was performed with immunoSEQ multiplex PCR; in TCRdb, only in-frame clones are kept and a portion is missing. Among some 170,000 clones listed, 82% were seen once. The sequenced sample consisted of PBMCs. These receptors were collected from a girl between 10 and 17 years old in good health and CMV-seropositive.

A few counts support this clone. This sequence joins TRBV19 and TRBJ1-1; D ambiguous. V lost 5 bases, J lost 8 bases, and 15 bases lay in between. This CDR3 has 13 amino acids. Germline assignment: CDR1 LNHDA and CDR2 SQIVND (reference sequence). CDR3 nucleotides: TGTGCCAGTAGTCCCAGAGTCACGGGAGAAGCTTTCTTT. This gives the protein CASSPRVTGEAFF. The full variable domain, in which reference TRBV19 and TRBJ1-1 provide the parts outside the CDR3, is DGGITQSPKYLFRKEGQNVTLSCEQNLNHDAMYWYRQDPGQGLRLIYYSQIVNDFQKGDIAEGYSVSREKKESFPLTVTSAQKNPTAFYLCASSPRVTGEAFFGQGTRLTVV.

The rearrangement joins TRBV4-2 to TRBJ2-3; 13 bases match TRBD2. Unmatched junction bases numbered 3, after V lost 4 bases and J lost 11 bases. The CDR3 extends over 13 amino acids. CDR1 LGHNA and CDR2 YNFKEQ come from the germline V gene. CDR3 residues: CASSPGLAGEQYF. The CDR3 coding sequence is TGTGCCAGCAGCCCCGGACTAGCGGGGGAGCAGTATTTT.

The DNA for the CDR3 is TGTGCCTGGGGGGGGCCGACAGGGGGGAATCAGCCCCAGCATTTT. It encodes CAWGGPTGGNQPQHF. The rearrangement links TRBV30 to TRBJ1-5; 9 bases agree with TRBD1. CDR1 is GTSNPN and CDR2 is SVGIG in the germline V gene (reference sequence). The CDR3 runs to 15 residues. J lost 4 bases, V lost 5 bases, and 9 bases had no gene match.

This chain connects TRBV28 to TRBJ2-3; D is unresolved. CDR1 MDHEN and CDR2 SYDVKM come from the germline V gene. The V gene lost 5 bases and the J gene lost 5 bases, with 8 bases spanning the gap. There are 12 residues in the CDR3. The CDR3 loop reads CASSAPGDTQYF. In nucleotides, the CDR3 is TGTGCCAGCAGTGCCCCGGGAGATACGCAGTATTTT.

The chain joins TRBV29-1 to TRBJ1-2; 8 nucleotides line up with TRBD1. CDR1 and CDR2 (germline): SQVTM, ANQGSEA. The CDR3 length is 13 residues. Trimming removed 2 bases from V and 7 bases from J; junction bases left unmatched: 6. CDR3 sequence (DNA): TGCAGCGTTGAACAGGACAGGGAAGGTGGCTACACCTTC. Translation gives CSVEQDREGGYTF.

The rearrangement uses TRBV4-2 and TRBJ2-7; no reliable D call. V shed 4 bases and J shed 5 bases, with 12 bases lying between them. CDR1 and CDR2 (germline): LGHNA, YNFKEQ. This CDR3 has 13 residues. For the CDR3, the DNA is TGTGCCAGCAGCCTCGCGGCTCGAGACGAGCAGTACTTC. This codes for CASSLAARDEQYF.

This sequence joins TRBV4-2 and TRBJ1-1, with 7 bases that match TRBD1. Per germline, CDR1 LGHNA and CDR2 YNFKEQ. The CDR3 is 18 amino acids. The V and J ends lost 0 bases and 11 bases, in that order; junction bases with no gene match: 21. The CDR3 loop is CASSQERTLIGRGSHAFF. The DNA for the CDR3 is TGTGCCAGCAGCCAAGAAAGGACCCTGATAGGCAGGGGGTCGCATGCTTTCTTT.

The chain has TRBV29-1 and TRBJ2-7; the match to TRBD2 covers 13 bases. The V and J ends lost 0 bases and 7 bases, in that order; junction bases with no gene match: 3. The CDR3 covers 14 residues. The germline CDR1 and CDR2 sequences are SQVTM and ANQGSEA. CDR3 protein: CSVEEGLAGYEQYF. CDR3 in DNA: TGCAGCGTTGAAGAGGGACTAGCGGGGTATGAGCAGTACTTC.

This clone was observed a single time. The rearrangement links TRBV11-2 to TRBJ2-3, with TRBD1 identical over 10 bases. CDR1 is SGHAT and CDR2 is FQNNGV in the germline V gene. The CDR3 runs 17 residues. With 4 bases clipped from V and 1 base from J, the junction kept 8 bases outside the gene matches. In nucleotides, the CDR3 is TGTGCCAGCAGCTCCGGGGACAGGGGATGGGGCACAGATACGCAGTATTTT. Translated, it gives CASSSGDRGWGTDTQYF. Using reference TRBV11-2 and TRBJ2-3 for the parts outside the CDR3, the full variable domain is EAGVAQSPRYKIIEKRQSVAFWCNPISGHATLYWYQQILGQGPKLLIQFQNNGVVDDSQLPKDRFSAERLKGVDSTLKIQPAKLEDSAVYLCASSSGDRGWGTDTQYFGPGTRLTVL.

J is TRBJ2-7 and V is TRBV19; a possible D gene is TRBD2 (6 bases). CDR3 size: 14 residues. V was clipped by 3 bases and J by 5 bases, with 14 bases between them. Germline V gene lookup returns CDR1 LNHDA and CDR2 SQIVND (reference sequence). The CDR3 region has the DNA TGTGCCAGTAGTATTCGTGGGAGGATCCACGAGCAGTACTTC. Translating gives CASSIRGRIHEQYF. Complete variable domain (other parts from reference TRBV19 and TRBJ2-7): DGGITQSPKYLFRKEGQNVTLSCEQNLNHDAMYWYRQDPGQGLRLIYYSQIVNDFQKGDIAEGYSVSREKKESFPLTVTSAQKNPTAFYLCASSIRGRIHEQYFGPGTRLTVT.

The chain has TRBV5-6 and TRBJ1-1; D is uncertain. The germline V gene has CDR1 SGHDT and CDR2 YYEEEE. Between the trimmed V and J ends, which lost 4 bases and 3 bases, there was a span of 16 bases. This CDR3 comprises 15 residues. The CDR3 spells CASSRTSGRYTEAFF. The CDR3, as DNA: TGTGCCAGCAGCCGTACAAGTGGGAGGTACACTGAAGCTTTCTTT.

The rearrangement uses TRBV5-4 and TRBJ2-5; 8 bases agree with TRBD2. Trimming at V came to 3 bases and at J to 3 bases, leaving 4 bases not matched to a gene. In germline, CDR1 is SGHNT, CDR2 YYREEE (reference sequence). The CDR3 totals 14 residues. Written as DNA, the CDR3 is TGTGCCAGCAGCTCCACTAGCGGCAAAGAGACCCAGTACTTC. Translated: CASSSTSGKETQYF.

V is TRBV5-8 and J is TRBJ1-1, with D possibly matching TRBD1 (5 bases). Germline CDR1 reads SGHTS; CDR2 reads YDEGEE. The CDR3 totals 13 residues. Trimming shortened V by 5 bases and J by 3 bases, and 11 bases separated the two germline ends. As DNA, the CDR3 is TGTGCCAGCAGTTTTGGACATTACACTGAAGCTTTCTTT. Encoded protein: CASSFGHYTEAFF. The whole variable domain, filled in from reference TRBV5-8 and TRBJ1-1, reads EAGVTQSPTHLIKTRGQQATLRCSPISGHTSVYWYQQALGLGLQFLLWYDEGEERNRGNFPPRFSGRQFPNYSSELNVNALELEDSALYLCASSFGHYTEAFFGQGTRLTVV.

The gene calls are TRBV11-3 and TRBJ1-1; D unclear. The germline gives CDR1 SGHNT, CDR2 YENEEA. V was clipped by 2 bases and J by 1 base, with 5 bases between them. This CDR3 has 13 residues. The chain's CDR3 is CASSLLGNTEAFF. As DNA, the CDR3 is TGTGCCAGCAGCTTACTAGGGAACACTGAAGCTTTCTTT. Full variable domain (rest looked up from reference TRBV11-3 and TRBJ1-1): EAGVVQSPRYKIIEKKQPVAFWCNPISGHNTLYWYLQNLGQGPELLIRYENEEAVDDSQLPKDRFSAERLKGVDSTLKIQPAELGDSAVYLCASSLLGNTEAFFGQGTRLTVV.

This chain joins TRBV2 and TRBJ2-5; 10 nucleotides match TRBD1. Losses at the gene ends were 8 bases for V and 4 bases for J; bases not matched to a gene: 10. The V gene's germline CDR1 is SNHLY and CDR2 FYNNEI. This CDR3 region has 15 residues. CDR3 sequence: CASGDRGILVETQYF. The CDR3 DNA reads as TGTGCCAGCGGGGACAGGGGAATCTTGGTAGAGACCCAGTACTTC.

In DNA form, the CDR3 reads TGCGCCAGCAGCCAAGATAGTAGCAGATACTATGGCTACACCTTC. It is translated as CASSQDSSRYYGYTF. This chain joins TRBV4-3 and TRBJ1-2; D ambiguous. This CDR3 has 15 amino acids. Trimming left V 0 bases short and J 3 bases short, with 11 bases between. Germline CDR1 is LGHNA and CDR2 is YSLEER.

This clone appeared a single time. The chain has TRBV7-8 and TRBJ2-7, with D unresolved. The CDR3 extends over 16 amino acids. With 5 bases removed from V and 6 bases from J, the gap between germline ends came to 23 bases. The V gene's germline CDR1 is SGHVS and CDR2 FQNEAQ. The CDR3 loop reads CASSAIGQDSLGEQYF. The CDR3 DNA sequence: TGTGCCAGCAGCGCGATCGGCCAGGATTCTCTGGGCGAGCAGTACTTC.

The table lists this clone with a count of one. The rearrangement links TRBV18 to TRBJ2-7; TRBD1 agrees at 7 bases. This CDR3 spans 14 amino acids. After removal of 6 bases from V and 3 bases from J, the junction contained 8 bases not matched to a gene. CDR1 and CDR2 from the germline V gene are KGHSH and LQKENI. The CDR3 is CASSAGTVDYEQYF. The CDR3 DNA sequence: TGTGCCAGCTCCGCCGGGACAGTCGACTACGAGCAGTACTTC. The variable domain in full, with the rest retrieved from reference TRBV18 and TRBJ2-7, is NAGVMQNPRHLVRRRGQEARLRCSPMKGHSHVYWYRQLPEEGLKFMVYLQKENIIDESGMPKERFSAEFPKEGPSILRIQQVVRGDSAAYFCASSAGTVDYEQYFGPGTRLTVT.

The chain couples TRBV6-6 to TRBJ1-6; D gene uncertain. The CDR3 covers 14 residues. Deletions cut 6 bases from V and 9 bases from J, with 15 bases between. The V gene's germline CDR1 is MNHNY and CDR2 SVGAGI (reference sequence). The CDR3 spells CASSFDRGGSPLHF. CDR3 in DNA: TGTGCCAGCAGCTTCGACCGCGGAGGTTCACCCCTCCACTTT.

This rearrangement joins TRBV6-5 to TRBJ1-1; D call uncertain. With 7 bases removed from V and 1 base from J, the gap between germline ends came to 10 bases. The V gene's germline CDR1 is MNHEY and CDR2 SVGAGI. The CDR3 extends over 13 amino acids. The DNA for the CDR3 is TGTGCCAGCACCCACGGGGAGAACACTGAAGCTTTCTTT. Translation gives CASTHGENTEAFF.

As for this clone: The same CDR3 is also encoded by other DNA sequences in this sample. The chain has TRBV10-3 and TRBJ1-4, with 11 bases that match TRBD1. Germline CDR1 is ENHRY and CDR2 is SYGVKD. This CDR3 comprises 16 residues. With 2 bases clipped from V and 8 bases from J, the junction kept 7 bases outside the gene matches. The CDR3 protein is CAISEPTGQGAEKLFF. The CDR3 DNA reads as TGTGCCATCAGTGAGCCCACTGGACAGGGGGCGGAAAAACTGTTTTTT.